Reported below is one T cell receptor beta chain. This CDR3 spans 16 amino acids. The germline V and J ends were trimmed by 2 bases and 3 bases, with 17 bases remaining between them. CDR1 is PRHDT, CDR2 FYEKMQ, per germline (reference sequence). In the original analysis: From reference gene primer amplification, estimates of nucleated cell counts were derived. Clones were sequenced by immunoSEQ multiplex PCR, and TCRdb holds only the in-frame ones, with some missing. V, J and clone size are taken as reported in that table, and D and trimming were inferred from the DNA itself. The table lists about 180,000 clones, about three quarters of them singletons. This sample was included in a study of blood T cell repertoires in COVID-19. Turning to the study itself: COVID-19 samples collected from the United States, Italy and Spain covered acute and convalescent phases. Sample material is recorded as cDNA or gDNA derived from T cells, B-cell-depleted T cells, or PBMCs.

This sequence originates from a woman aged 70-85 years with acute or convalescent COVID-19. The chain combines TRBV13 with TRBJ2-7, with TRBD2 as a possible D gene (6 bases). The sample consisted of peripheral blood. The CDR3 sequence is CASSLILGGRNYEQYF. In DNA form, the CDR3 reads TGTGCCAGCAGCTTAATCCTTGGAGGGCGAAACTACGAGCAGTACTTC.